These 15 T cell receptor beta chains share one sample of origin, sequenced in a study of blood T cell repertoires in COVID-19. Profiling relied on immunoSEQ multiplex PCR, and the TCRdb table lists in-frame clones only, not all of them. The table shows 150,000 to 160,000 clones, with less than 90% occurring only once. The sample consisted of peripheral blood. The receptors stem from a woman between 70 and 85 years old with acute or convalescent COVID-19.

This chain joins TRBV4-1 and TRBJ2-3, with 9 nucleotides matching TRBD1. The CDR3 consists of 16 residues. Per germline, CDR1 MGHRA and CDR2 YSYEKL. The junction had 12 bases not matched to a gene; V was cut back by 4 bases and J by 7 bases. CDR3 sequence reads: CASSLNRGQGRNTQYF. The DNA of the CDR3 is TGCGCCAGCAGCCTTAATCGCGGACAGGGGAGGAATACGCAGTATTTT.

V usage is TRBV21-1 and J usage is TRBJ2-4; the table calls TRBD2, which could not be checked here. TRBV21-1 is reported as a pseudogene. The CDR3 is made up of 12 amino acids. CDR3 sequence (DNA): TGTGCCAGCAGCGCGTTTAGGGAGGTTCAGTACTTC. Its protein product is CASSAFREVQYF.

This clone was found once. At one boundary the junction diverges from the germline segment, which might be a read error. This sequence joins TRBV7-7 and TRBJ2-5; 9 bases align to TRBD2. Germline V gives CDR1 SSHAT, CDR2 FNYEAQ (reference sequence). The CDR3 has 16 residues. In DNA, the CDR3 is TGTGCTAGCAGCTTAGACCAGCGGGGGGCCCAAGAGACCCAGTACTTC. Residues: CASSLDQRGAQETQYF.

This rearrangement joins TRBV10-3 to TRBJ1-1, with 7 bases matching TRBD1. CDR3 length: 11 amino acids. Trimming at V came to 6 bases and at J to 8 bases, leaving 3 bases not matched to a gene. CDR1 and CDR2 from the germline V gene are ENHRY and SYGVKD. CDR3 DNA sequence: TGTGCCATCAGACAGACAGGGGAAGCTTTCTTT. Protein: CAIRQTGEAFF.

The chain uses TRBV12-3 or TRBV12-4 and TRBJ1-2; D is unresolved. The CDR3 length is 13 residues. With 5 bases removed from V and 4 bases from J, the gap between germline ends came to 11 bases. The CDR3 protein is CASSPPGTYGYTF. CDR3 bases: TGTGCCAGCAGTCCGCCAGGTACCTATGGCTACACCTTC.

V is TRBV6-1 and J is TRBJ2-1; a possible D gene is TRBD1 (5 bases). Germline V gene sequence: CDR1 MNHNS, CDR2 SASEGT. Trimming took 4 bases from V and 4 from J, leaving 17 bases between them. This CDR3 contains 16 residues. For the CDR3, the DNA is TGTGCCAGCAGTGGCGGAGCAGGGTATCCTTACAATGAGCAGTTCTTC. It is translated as CASSGGAGYPYNEQFF.

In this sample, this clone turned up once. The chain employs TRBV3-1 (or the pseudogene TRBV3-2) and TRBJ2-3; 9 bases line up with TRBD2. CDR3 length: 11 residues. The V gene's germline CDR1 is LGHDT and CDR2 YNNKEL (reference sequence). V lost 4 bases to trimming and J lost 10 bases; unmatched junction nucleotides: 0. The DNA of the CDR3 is TGTGCCAGCAGCCGCGGGGGGGCGCAGTATTTT. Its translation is CASSRGGAQYF.

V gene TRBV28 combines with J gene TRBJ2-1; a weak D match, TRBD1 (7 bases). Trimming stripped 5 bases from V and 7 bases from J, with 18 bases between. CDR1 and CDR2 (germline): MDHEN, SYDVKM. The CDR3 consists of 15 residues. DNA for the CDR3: TGTGCCAGCAGTCCGTGGAGGGGGCGCGAGAATGAGCAGTTCTTC. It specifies CASSPWRGRENEQFF.

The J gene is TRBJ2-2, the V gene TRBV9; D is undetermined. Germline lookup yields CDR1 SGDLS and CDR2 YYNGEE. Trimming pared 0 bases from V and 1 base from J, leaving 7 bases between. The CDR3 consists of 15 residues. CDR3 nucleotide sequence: TGTGCCAGCAGCGTAGTTTCAGAGAACACCGGGGAGCTGTTTTTT. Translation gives CASSVVSENTGELFF.

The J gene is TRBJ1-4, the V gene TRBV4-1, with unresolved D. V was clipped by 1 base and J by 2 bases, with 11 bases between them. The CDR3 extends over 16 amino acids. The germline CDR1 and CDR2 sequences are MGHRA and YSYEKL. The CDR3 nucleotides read TGCGCCAGCAGCCAAGTAGCCCGGGGTACTAATGAAAAACTGTTTTTT. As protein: CASSQVARGTNEKLFF.

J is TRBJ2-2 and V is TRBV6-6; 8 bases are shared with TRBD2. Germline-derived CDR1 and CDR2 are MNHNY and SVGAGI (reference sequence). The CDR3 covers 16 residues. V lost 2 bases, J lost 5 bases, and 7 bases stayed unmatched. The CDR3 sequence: CASSYRAGAGTGELFF. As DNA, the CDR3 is TGTGCCAGCAGTTACCGAGCGGGGGCGGGGACCGGGGAGCTGTTTTTT.

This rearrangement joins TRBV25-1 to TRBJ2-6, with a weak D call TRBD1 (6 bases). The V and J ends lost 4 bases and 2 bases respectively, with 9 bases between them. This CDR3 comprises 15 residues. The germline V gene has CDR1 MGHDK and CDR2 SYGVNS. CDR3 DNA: TGTGCCAGCAGTGCACAGGGCGCTGGGGCCAACGTCCTGACTTTC. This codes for CASSAQGAGANVLTF.

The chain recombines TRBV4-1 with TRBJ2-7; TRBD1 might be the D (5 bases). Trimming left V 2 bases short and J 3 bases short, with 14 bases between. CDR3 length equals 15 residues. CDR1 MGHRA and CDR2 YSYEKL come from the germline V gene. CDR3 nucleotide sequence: TGCGCCAGCAGCCAATACTGGGAAAGGGGCTACGAGCAGTACGTC. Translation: CASSQYWERGYEQYV.

CDR3: CASSFGTGGDTQYF. CDR3 DNA: TGTGCCAGCAGTTTCGGGACAGGGGGTGATACGCAGTATTTT. V is TRBV2 and J is TRBJ2-3; 11 bases are shared with TRBD1. This CDR3 spans 14 amino acids. The J segment lost 6 bases and the V segment lost 5 bases, leaving 4 bases of the junction unmatched. Germline CDR1 and CDR2: SNHLY and FYNNEI.

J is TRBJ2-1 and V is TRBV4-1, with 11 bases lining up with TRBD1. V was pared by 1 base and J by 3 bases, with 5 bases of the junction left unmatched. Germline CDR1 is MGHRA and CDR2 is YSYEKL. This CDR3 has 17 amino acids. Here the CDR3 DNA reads TGCGCCAGCAGCCAAGCCCCCGGGACAGGGGGCTACAATGAGCAGTTCTTC. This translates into CASSQAPGTGGYNEQFF.